This entry concerns a single TCR beta chain. Its antigen remains unknown. The CDR3 is 14 amino acids. Trimming removed 4 bases at V and 1 base at J, with 10 bases between. The data are from a study of CD8+CD57+ T cells in acquired aplastic anemia. The overall study: DNA recovered from sorted CD4+ and CD8+ cells had a mean of around 3.2 ug. Healthy donors had, on average, roughly 9.8 million reads for their CD4+ cells.

Overall study results and limits: Patients and controls had in common 25 to 35 CD8+ CDR3 sequences.

TCR beta VDJ and CDR3 profiling used genomic DNA as template. In TCRdb, the reads were re-called with MiXCR into one record per CDR3 protein. The repertoire holds 60,000 to 75,000 distinct CDR3 sequences, with 55% as singletons. This receptor was obtained from a human donor in good health, serving as a control. Sequencing was done on a sample of sorted CD4+, CD8+, or CD8+CD57+ T cells (not recorded which) from PBMCs. This rearrangement joins TRBV12-3 or TRBV12-4 to TRBJ1-2, with D possibly matching TRBD1 (6 bases). The CDR3 sequence: CASSWTDSNYGYTF. The DNA of the CDR3 is TGTGCCAGCAGTTGGACGGACAGTAACTATGGCTACACCTTC.